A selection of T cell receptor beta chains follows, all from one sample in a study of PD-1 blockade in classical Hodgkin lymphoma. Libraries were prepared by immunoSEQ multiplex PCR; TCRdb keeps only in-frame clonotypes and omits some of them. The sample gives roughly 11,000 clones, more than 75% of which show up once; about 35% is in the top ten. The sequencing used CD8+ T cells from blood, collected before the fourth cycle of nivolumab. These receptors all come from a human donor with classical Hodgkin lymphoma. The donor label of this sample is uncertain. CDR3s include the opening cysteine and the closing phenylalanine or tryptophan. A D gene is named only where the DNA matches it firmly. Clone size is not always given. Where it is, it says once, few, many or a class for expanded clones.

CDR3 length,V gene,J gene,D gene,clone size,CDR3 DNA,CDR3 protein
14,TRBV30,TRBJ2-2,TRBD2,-,TGTGCCTGGACTAGGGACGGGCCGGGGCGGGAGCTGCTTTTT,CAWTRDGPGRELLF
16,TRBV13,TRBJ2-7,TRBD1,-,TGTGCCAGCAGCTCCGAAGGACAGGGGACGATCCACGAGCAGTACTTC,CASSSEGQGTIHEQYF
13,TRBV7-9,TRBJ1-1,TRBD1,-,TGTGCCAGCAGCTTAGGGACAGGGGCTGAAGCTTTCTTT,CASSLGTGAEAFF
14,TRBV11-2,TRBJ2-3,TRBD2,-,TGTGCCAGCAGCTTCGCGGGAGACACAGATACGCAGTATTTT,CASSFAGDTDTQYF
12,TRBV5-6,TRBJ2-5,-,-,TGTGCCAGCAGCTTGCGGTCAGAGACCCAGTACTTC,CASSLRSETQYF
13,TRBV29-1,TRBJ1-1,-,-,TGCAGCGTTGAAAGGCACGAGAACACTGAAGCTTTCTTT,CSVERHENTEAFF
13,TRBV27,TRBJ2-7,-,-,TGTGCCAGCAGTTTAAACCCCTACTACGAGCAGTACTTC,CASSLNPYYEQYF
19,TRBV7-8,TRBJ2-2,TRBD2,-,TGTGCCAGCAGCTTAGCGCCCAGGACTAGCGGGCAAAGGGCAGGGGAGCTGTTTTTT,CASSLAPRTSGQRAGELFF
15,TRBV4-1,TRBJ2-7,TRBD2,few,TGCGCCAGCAGCCCAGGACTAGCGGGACTCTACGAGCAGTACTTC,CASSPGLAGLYEQYF
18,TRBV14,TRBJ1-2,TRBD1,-,TGTGCCAGCAGCCCTCGGGACAGGGGGCAATATTTGTTCTATGGCTACACCTTC,CASSPRDRGQYLFYGYTF